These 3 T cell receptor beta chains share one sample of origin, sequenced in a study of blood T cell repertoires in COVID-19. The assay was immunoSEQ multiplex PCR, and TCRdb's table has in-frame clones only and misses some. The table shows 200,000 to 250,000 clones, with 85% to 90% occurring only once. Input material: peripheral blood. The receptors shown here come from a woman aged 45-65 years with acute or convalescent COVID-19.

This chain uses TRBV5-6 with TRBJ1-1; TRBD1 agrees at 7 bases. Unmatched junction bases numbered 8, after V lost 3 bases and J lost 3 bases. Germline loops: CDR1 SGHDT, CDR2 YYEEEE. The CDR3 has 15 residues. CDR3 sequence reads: CASSWDSRADTEAFF. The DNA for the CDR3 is TGTGCCAGCAGCTGGGACAGCCGGGCGGACACTGAAGCTTTCTTT.

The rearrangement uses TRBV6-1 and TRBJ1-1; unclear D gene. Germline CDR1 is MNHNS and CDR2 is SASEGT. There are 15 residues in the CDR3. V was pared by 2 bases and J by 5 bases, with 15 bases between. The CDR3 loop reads CASSELRFQVTEAFF. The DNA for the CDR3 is TGTGCCAGCAGTGAACTGAGATTCCAGGTTACTGAAGCTTTCTTT.

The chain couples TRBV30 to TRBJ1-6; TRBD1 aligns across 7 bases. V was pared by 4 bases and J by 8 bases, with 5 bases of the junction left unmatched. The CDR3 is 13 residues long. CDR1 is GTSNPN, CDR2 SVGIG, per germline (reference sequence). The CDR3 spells CAWNPTGDSPLHF. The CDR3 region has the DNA TGTGCCTGGAACCCCACAGGGGATTCACCCCTCCACTTT. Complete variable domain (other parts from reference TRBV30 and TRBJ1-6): SQTIHQWPATLVQPVGSPLSLECTVEGTSNPNLYWYRQAAGRGLQLLFYSVGIGQISSEVPQNLSASRPQDRQFILSSKKLLLSDSGFYLCAWNPTGDSPLHFGNGTRLTVT.